Below, 23 T cell receptor beta chains from the same sample are listed, as sequenced in a study of identical twins. In TCRdb, the 5' RACE reads were re-called with MiXCR into one record per CDR3 protein. The profile shows 700,000 to 950,000 distinct CDR3 sequences, approximately 13% of them singletons. The sample was also reused in another study, on yellow fever vaccine responses in identical twins.

Input material: PBMCs. The source of these receptors is a woman under 30 in good health.

The chain joins TRBV9 to TRBJ2-6; D remains unclear. Trimming shortened V by 3 bases and J by 0 bases, and 19 bases separated the two germline ends. Looked up from germline, CDR1 is SGDLS and CDR2 is YYNGEE. This CDR3 region has 19 residues. The CDR3 is CASSEAQWSGISGANVLTF. CDR3 bases: TGTGCCAGCAGCGAAGCCCAATGGAGTGGCATCTCTGGGGCCAACGTCCTGACTTTC.

The gene calls are TRBV7-8 and TRBJ2-7, with a possible D match to TRBD1 (5 bases). V was cut by 1 base and J by 5 bases, with 15 bases left in between. CDR3 length: 15 amino acids. Germline V gene data show CDR1 as SGHVS and CDR2 as FQNEAQ. CDR3 amino acids: CASSLGSQGTHEQYF. DNA of the CDR3: TGTGCCAGCAGCTTAGGGTCCCAGGGTACCCACGAGCAGTACTTC.

This clonotype was observed at least ten times. This CDR3 reads CASSLQNSPLHF. The CDR3 coding sequence is TGTGCCAGCAGCTTACAAAATTCACCCCTCCACTTT. This chain uses TRBV7-9 with TRBJ1-6; D call uncertain. The germline gives CDR1 SEHNR, CDR2 FQNEAQ (reference sequence). CDR3 length: 12 amino acids. V was trimmed by 2 bases and J by 7 bases, leaving 3 bases between them.

The rearrangement uses TRBV13 and TRBJ2-1; tentative D call: TRBD2 (6 bases). This CDR3 has 16 residues. Germline V CDR1 and CDR2: PRHDT, FYEKMQ (reference sequence). The V gene lost 1 base and the J gene lost 0 bases, with 10 bases spanning the gap. DNA of the CDR3: TGTGCCAGCAGCTTAGTTGTCGGGAGCTCCTACAATGAGCAGTTCTTC. Translating it yields CASSLVVGSSYNEQFF.

The rearrangement links TRBV18 to TRBJ2-7; either TRBD1 or TRBD2 may supply D (5 bases each). V lost 0 bases and J 9 bases, leaving 12 bases between the germline ends. The CDR3 runs to 13 residues. CDR1 and CDR2 from the germline V gene are KGHSH and LQKENI. This CDR3 is CASSPPGAPGQYF. The DNA for the CDR3 is TGTGCCAGCTCACCACCCGGGGCTCCTGGGCAGTACTTC.

This clonotype showed up many times. The chain uses TRBV20-1 and TRBJ2-3; the D call may be TRBD1 or TRBD2 (5 bases each). The germline CDR1 and CDR2 sequences are DFQATT and SNEGSKA (reference sequence). This CDR3 contains 15 residues. V lost 5 bases, J lost 4 bases, and 19 bases lay in between. The CDR3 DNA sequence: TGCAGTGCTCGGGACCATTCATCGAGCGCAGATACGCAGTATTTT. Amino acid sequence: CSARDHSSSADTQYF.

The V and J genes are TRBV3-1 and TRBJ2-4, with 8 bases matching TRBD1. J lost 14 bases, V lost 4 bases, and 10 bases had no gene match. In germline, CDR1 is LGHDT, CDR2 YNNKEL (reference sequence). The CDR3 has 13 residues. The CDR3 nucleotides read TGTGCCAGCAGCCCCCGGACAGGGCGGATTGAGTACTTC. The encoded protein is CASSPRTGRIEYF.

V gene TRBV14 combines with J gene TRBJ1-2; D remains unclear. V lost 1 base to trimming and J lost 3 bases, with 9 bases between them. CDR1 is SGHDN and CDR2 is FVKESK in the germline V gene. The CDR3 has 14 amino acids. The CDR3 spells CASSQATGYYGYTF. The CDR3 DNA sequence: TGTGCCAGCAGCCAAGCGACTGGGTACTATGGCTACACCTTC.

This clonotype has more than one count but fewer than ten. The chain couples TRBV3-1 to TRBJ2-7; 10 bases are shared with TRBD2. Germline assignment: CDR1 LGHDT and CDR2 YNNKEL (reference sequence). V shed 0 bases and J 2 bases; nucleotides not matched to a gene: 1. The CDR3 is 15 amino acids. CDR3 region: CASSQDTSGTYEQYF. The CDR3 DNA reads as TGTGCCAGCAGCCAAGATACTAGCGGGACCTACGAGCAGTACTTC.

This clonotype was seen a handful of times. The V gene is TRBV9, the J gene TRBJ2-7; the D gene is possibly TRBD2 (6 bases). V was clipped by 3 bases and J by 5 bases, with 15 bases between them. The CDR3 is 14 residues long. CDR1 is SGDLS, CDR2 YYNGEE, per germline. The CDR3 coding sequence is TGTGCCAGCAGCGCAGGGACTGGGCGACACGAGCAGTACTTC. Its protein is CASSAGTGRHEQYF.

The chain carries TRBV10-3 and TRBJ2-2; a weak D match, TRBD2 (6 bases). Between the trimmed V and J ends, which lost 4 bases and 9 bases, there was a span of 12 bases. The CDR3 loop spans 13 amino acids. Germline values: CDR1 ENHRY, CDR2 SYGVKD. The CDR3 loop reads CAISVGGDRELFF. DNA of the CDR3: TGTGCCATCAGTGTCGGCGGGGACCGGGAGCTGTTTTTT.

The chain combines TRBV5-4 with TRBJ1-2; TRBD1 agrees at 7 bases. Trimming cost V 0 bases and J 4 bases; bases outside gene matches: 3. Per the germline V gene, CDR1 is SGHNT and CDR2 is YYREEE (reference sequence). The CDR3 runs 14 residues. The CDR3, as DNA: TGTGCCAGCAGCTTGGCCCCAGGGGGCTATGGCTACACCTTC. Encoded protein: CASSLAPGGYGYTF.

This clonotype came up many times. The rearrangement links TRBV5-1 to TRBJ1-1; D not resolved. The CDR3 has 14 residues. The V end lost 4 bases, the J end lost 1 base, and 11 bases lay between the germline ends. The germline V gene encodes CDR1 SGHRS and CDR2 YFSETQ. In DNA, the CDR3 is TGCGCCAGCAGCCACGGAGTCCCGAACACTGAAGCTTTCTTT. Encoded protein: CASSHGVPNTEAFF.

V gene TRBV28 combines with J gene TRBJ2-7, with 8 nucleotides matching TRBD1. CDR1 is MDHEN and CDR2 is SYDVKM in the germline V gene. V lost 2 bases, J lost 6 bases, and 9 bases stayed unmatched. This CDR3 is built from 15 residues. The CDR3 DNA reads as TGTGCCAGCAGTTTACCGTCCAGGGGGCTTGGCGAGCAGTACTTC. It yields the protein CASSLPSRGLGEQYF.

This clonotype was seen a handful of times. The chain is built from TRBV20-1 and TRBJ2-3; D perhaps matches TRBD2 (6 bases). Germline V gives CDR1 DFQATT, CDR2 SNEGSKA (reference sequence). The CDR3 runs to 13 residues. The chain's CDR3 is CSAGDSATDTQYF. As DNA, the CDR3 is TGCAGCGCCGGGGACTCAGCCACAGATACGCAGTATTTT.

This clonotype was found many times. This chain links TRBV5-1 with TRBJ1-3; D perhaps matches TRBD1 (6 bases). Germline V gives CDR1 SGHRS, CDR2 YFSETQ. V gave up 5 bases and J gave up 0 bases, with 15 bases separating them. This CDR3 is 16 amino acids long. The CDR3 nucleotides read TGCGCCAGCAGTTCCGGACAGACAGACTCTGGAAACACCATATATTTT. Translating it yields CASSSGQTDSGNTIYF.

The chain has TRBV3-1 and TRBJ2-1, with 11 nucleotides matching TRBD2. The CDR3 spans 16 residues. Germline CDR1 is LGHDT and CDR2 is YNNKEL (reference sequence). The junction had 7 bases not matched to a gene; V was cut back by 4 bases and J by 5 bases. In DNA form, the CDR3 reads TGTGCCAGCAGCCCTCATAGCGGGAGGGGCGACAATGAGCAGTTCTTC. Its translation: CASSPHSGRGDNEQFF.

This clonotype has just a few counts. This chain uses TRBV9 with TRBJ1-1; no definite D call. V was clipped by 1 base and J by 4 bases, with 11 bases between them. The germline V gene has CDR1 SGDLS and CDR2 YYNGEE. The CDR3 loop spans 14 amino acids. The CDR3 reads CASSVFRTGTEAFF. In DNA, the CDR3 is TGTGCCAGCAGCGTATTTCGGACGGGCACTGAAGCTTTCTTT.

This clonotype was found many times. The chain joins TRBV5-1 to TRBJ2-1, with 9 nucleotides matching TRBD2. The germline CDR1 and CDR2 sequences are SGHRS and YFSETQ. The V gene end was trimmed by 7 bases and the J gene end by 6 bases; junction bases not matched to a gene: 14. The CDR3 length is 16 residues. The CDR3, as DNA: TGCGCCAGCCGACCTCCAGGAGTAGCGGGAGTCAATGAGCAGTTCTTC. Translating it yields CASRPPGVAGVNEQFF.

This clonotype has a handful of counts. This sequence joins TRBV20-1 and TRBJ2-2; D unclear. This CDR3 spans 11 amino acids. V lost 3 bases, J lost 8 bases, and 7 bases lay in between. Germline CDR1 is DFQATT and CDR2 is SNEGSKA (reference sequence). The CDR3 spells CSASNSGELFF. The DNA of the CDR3 is TGCAGTGCTAGCAATTCAGGGGAGCTGTTTTTT.

This clonotype showed up many times. This sequence joins TRBV28 and TRBJ1-2, with a weak D call TRBD1 (5 bases). The CDR3 loop spans 15 amino acids. Looked up from germline, CDR1 is MDHEN and CDR2 is SYDVKM. Between the trimmed V and J ends, which lost 5 bases and 2 bases, there was a span of 15 bases. The CDR3 spells CASSLYASGNYGYTF. The CDR3 DNA is TGTGCCAGCAGTCTATATGCATCAGGGAACTATGGCTACACCTTC.

The genes are TRBV2 and TRBJ2-5; 7 bases match TRBD1. With 7 bases clipped from V and 6 bases from J, the junction kept 14 bases outside the gene matches. The CDR3 is 15 amino acids. Germline loops: CDR1 SNHLY, CDR2 FYNNEI. CDR3 nucleotide sequence: TGTGCCAGCACCCGTCCGGCAGGGGGTACGCAGACCCAGTACTTC. This sequence encodes CASTRPAGGTQTQYF.

V and J are TRBV20-1 and TRBJ2-3, with D perhaps matching TRBD1 (7 bases). The CDR3 is 13 residues long. Germline lookup yields CDR1 DFQATT and CDR2 SNEGSKA (reference sequence). With 4 bases removed from V and 3 bases from J, the gap between germline ends came to 11 bases. The CDR3 here is CSAKQGGTDTQYF. The CDR3, as DNA: TGCAGTGCTAAGCAGGGGGGTACAGATACGCAGTATTTT.